This T cell receptor beta chain was profiled in a study of control samples from healthy donors and cancer patients. The protocol was immunoSEQ multiplex PCR, while the TCRdb copy is restricted to in-frame clones and leaves out a portion. Of 200,000 to 250,000 clones in the sample, 90% to 95% were seen once. The V end was cut by 3 bases, the J end by 9 bases, with 21 bases between. This CDR3 has 16 residues. Germline V gene sequence: CDR1 MDHEN, CDR2 SYDVKM. This rearrangement joins TRBV28 to TRBJ1-5, with D unclear. The sample consisted of blood. The origin of this receptor is a man aged 45-65 years in good health. Here the CDR3 reads CASSLRDVGRERPQHF. For the CDR3, the DNA is TGTGCCAGCAGTTTGAGGGATGTCGGGAGGGAGCGGCCCCAGCATTTT.